The 7 T cell receptor beta chains below were found in one sample sequenced in a study of yellow fever vaccine responses in identical twins. TCRdb independently ran MiXCR on the RT-PCR reads; one entry per CDR3 protein. The table shows over 3,000 distinct CDR3 sequences, with approximately 90% occurring only once. Sequenced here: T cells from blood (PBMCs), unsorted or a sorted subset (not recorded which), sampled before or after yellow fever vaccination (not recorded which). The receptors were gathered from a young woman who received the yellow fever vaccine.

To note about this clonotype: A junction boundary mismatches the germline segment, possibly from a read error. The chain carries TRBV11-2 and TRBJ2-3; no clear D. This CDR3 spans 15 amino acids. Per germline, CDR1 SGHAT and CDR2 FQNNGV. The CDR3: CASSLGTGSTDSQYF. The DNA of the CDR3 is TGTGCCAGCAGCTTAGGGACCGGAAGCACAGATTCGCAGTATTTT.

This sequence joins TRBV2 and TRBJ2-1; D is possibly TRBD1 (7 bases). The CDR3 spans 15 residues. Germline loops: CDR1 SNHLY, CDR2 FYNNEI. Trimming removed 3 bases from V and 6 bases from J, with 15 bases in between. CDR3 sequence reads: CASSEEGEGANEQFF. The CDR3 coding sequence is TGTGCCAGCAGTGAGGAGGGAGAGGGGGCCAATGAGCAGTTCTTC.

The rearrangement links TRBV11-2 to TRBJ2-1, with unresolved D. This CDR3 is 14 amino acids long. Trimming removed 2 bases at V and 7 bases at J, with 12 bases between. Germline loops: CDR1 SGHAT, CDR2 FQNNGV. As DNA, the CDR3 is TGTGCCAGCAGCTTACCTGGTCCCGGAAATGAGCAGTTCTTC. This sequence encodes CASSLPGPGNEQFF.

The chain recombines TRBV6-2 or TRBV6-3 with TRBJ2-3; D uncertain. The germline V gene encodes CDR1 MNHEY and CDR2 SVGEGT. V was shortened by 8 bases and J by 2 bases, with 17 bases between the two germline ends. The CDR3 consists of 15 residues. The DNA for the CDR3 is TGTGCCAGCTCGCTGAAGGTCCTCGCCACAGATACGCAGTATTTT. Translated: CASSLKVLATDTQYF.

This chain uses TRBV7-9 with TRBJ2-2; D not certain. V lost 2 bases, J lost 7 bases, and 5 bases lay in between. The germline V gene encodes CDR1 SEHNR and CDR2 FQNEAQ (reference sequence). This CDR3 is built from 12 residues. Here the CDR3 reads CASSLSDGELFF. The CDR3, as DNA: TGTGCCAGCAGCTTAAGTGACGGGGAGCTGTTTTTT.

The chain combines TRBV15 with TRBJ2-7; 7 bases line up with TRBD1. Germline V gives CDR1 LNHNV, CDR2 YYDKDF (reference sequence). The CDR3 length is 15 residues. V shed 4 bases, J shed 0 bases, and the junction held 6 bases outside the gene matches. CDR3 in amino acids: CATSIRTGSSYEQYF. In DNA form, the CDR3 reads TGTGCCACCAGCATACGGACAGGCTCCTCCTACGAGCAGTACTTC.

The rearrangement joins TRBV27 to TRBJ2-5; possible D gene TRBD2, 6 bases. Trimming removed 5 bases at V and 2 bases at J, with 15 bases between. This CDR3 region has 15 residues. The germline V gene encodes CDR1 MNHEY and CDR2 SMNVEV (reference sequence). Written as DNA, the CDR3 is TGTGCCAGCAGTCCCCTCGGCCGGGGGCAAGAGACCCAGTACTTC. It is translated as CASSPLGRGQETQYF.